Below, 19 T cell receptor beta chains from the same sample are listed, as sequenced in a study of blood T cell repertoires in COVID-19. Data came from immunoSEQ multiplex PCR; TCRdb stores just in-frame clones and leaves some out. The sample carries approximately 61,000 clones, approximately 83% recorded once. The sample consisted of peripheral blood. The receptors were gathered from a human donor in a cohort sampled during active COVID-19.

The genes are TRBV28 and TRBJ1-2, with D maybe TRBD1 (6 bases). Trimming removed 5 bases at V and 4 bases at J, with 20 bases between. From germline, CDR1 is MDHEN and CDR2 SYDVKM. The CDR3 consists of 16 residues. The CDR3 DNA follows: TGTGCCAGCAGTCTACCCGGGACAAGGGGTCCCTATGGCTACACCTTC. This translates into CASSLPGTRGPYGYTF.

The V gene is TRBV10-3, the J gene TRBJ1-2; perhaps TRBD1 as D (6 bases). CDR1 ENHRY and CDR2 SYGVKD come from the germline V gene. The V and J ends lost 6 bases and 2 bases respectively, with 10 bases between them. The CDR3 contains 13 residues. This CDR3 is CAISRDNNYGYTF. In DNA, the CDR3 is TGTGCCATCAGCAGGGACAACAACTATGGCTACACCTTC.

The chain has TRBV18 and TRBJ1-1; TRBD1 is a possible D gene (5 bases). The CDR3 has 12 amino acids. The V end was cut by 3 bases, the J end by 4 bases, with 6 bases between. Looked up from germline, CDR1 is KGHSH and CDR2 is LQKENI. The CDR3 loop is CASSPQGTEAFF. For the CDR3, the DNA is TGTGCCAGCTCACCCCAGGGCACTGAAGCTTTCTTT.

This sequence joins TRBV6-1 and TRBJ2-7, with 9 bases aligning to TRBD1. The CDR3 is 16 amino acids. In germline, CDR1 is MNHNS, CDR2 SASEGT. With 2 bases clipped from V and 0 bases from J, the junction kept 5 bases outside the gene matches. CDR3 nucleotide sequence: TGTGCCAGCAGTGAATGGGGGACAGGGAGCTCCTACGAGCAGTACTTC. This gives the protein CASSEWGTGSSYEQYF.

V gene TRBV7-9 combines with J gene TRBJ1-2, with TRBD1 identical over 7 bases. V dropped 5 bases and J dropped 3; count of bases not matched to a gene: 9. CDR3 length: 15 residues. In germline, CDR1 is SEHNR, CDR2 FQNEAQ (reference sequence). CDR3 amino acids: CASSRAMTGHYGYTF. CDR3 DNA sequence: TGTGCCAGCAGCCGAGCCATGACAGGGCACTATGGCTACACCTTC.

The chain recombines TRBV4-3 with TRBJ1-2, with D perhaps TRBD1 (6 bases). Germline-derived CDR1 and CDR2 are LGHNA and YSLEER. The CDR3 length is 15 residues. V lost 0 bases and J lost 4, with 12 bases in between. The CDR3 DNA is TGCGCCAGCAGCCAAGATTTGACAGGCCTCTATGGCTACACCTTC. This encodes CASSQDLTGLYGYTF.

This clone was detected only once. The chain joins TRBV12-3 or TRBV12-4 to TRBJ1-3, with unresolved D. The V end lost 7 bases, the J end lost 4 bases, and 11 bases lay between the germline ends. The CDR3 extends over 13 amino acids. This CDR3 reads CASNEASGNTIYF. CDR3 nucleotides: TGTGCCAGCAACGAGGCTTCAGGAAACACCATATATTTT.

This chain uses TRBV12-3 or TRBV12-4 with TRBJ1-5; D perhaps matches TRBD1 (6 bases). The CDR3 runs to 13 residues. V was cut by 6 bases and J by 4 bases, with 10 bases left in between. The CDR3 bases are TGTGCCAGCAGCGACAGGTCAAATCAGCCCCAGCATTTT. Translated: CASSDRSNQPQHF.

This clone occurred a few times. The rearrangement uses TRBV19 and TRBJ2-7; weak D call: TRBD2 (6 bases). Germline V lookup: CDR1 LNHDA, CDR2 SQIVND (reference sequence). Trimming stripped 2 bases from V and 4 bases from J, with 9 bases between. The CDR3 sequence is 13 residues long. This CDR3 reads CASSIQAGYEQYF. The DNA of the CDR3 is TGTGCCAGTAGTATACAGGCGGGGTACGAGCAGTACTTC.

The chain joins TRBV7-2 to TRBJ1-1; 7 nucleotides match TRBD1. Germline CDR1 reads SGHTA; CDR2 reads FQGNSA. With 6 bases clipped from V and 3 bases from J, the junction kept 4 bases outside the gene matches. The CDR3 runs to 13 residues. The CDR3 is CASRQQGYTEAFF. In DNA, the CDR3 is TGTGCCAGCAGACAACAGGGGTACACTGAAGCTTTCTTT.

The V and J genes are TRBV27 and TRBJ2-4; 10 bases fit TRBD1. Trimming at V came to 5 bases and at J to 9 bases, leaving 7 bases not matched to a gene. The CDR3 runs 14 residues. Germline lookup yields CDR1 MNHEY and CDR2 SMNVEV (reference sequence). CDR3 bases: TGTGCCAGCAGTCAAGGGACAGGGGAGGGCATTCAGTACTTC. Amino acid sequence: CASSQGTGEGIQYF.

Turning to this clone: In the same sample, other DNA sequences code for this CDR3. The chain employs TRBV30 and TRBJ2-4; 10 bases are shared with TRBD2. Looked up from germline, CDR1 is GTSNPN and CDR2 is SVGIG (reference sequence). This CDR3 has 16 residues. After removal of 1 base from V and 1 base from J, the junction contained 4 bases not matched to a gene. CDR3 in DNA: TGTGCCTGGAGTGGGGGACTAGCGATTGCCAAAAACATTCAGTACTTC. Encoded protein: CAWSGGLAIAKNIQYF.

This chain connects TRBV19 to TRBJ2-7; D might be TRBD1 (7 bases). V lost 0 bases and J 3 bases, leaving 15 bases between the germline ends. The CDR3 has 16 residues. Germline values: CDR1 LNHDA, CDR2 SQIVND (reference sequence). The CDR3 DNA is TGTGCCAGTAGTATAGATCTCGGGGGACAGCTCTACGAGCAGTACTTC. Protein sequence: CASSIDLGGQLYEQYF.

The chain has TRBV11-2 and TRBJ1-2; D is uncertain. Per germline, CDR1 SGHAT and CDR2 FQNNGV. This CDR3 has 13 amino acids. V was shortened by 2 bases and J by 8 bases, with 12 bases between the two germline ends. The chain's CDR3 is CASSLSGRRGYTF. In nucleotides, the CDR3 is TGTGCCAGCAGCTTATCGGGGAGGCGGGGCTACACCTTC.

This sequence joins TRBV5-5 and TRBJ1-2, with TRBD1 matching 9 bases. The V gene's germline CDR1 is SGHKS and CDR2 YYEKEE (reference sequence). The ends lost 6 bases at V and 8 bases at J; junction bases unmatched: 11. The CDR3 is made up of 14 amino acids. CDR3 sequence: CASTPRGQGKGYTF. CDR3 nucleotides: TGTGCCAGCACTCCCCGGGGACAGGGTAAAGGCTACACCTTC. Together with reference TRBV5-5 and TRBJ1-2, the CDR3 gives the full variable domain: DAGVTQSPTHLIKTRGQQVTLRCSPISGHKSVSWYQQVLGQGPQFIFQYYEKEERGRGNFPDRFSARQFPNYSSELNVNALLLGDSALYLCASTPRGQGKGYTFGSGTRLTVV.

The chain joins TRBV6-9 to TRBJ1-2; D may be TRBD1 (6 bases). The CDR3 has 13 residues. Trimming pared 0 bases from V and 8 bases from J, leaving 10 bases between. CDR1 is MNHGY and CDR2 is SVAAGI in the germline V gene. The CDR3 loop is CASSYSTGIGYTF. The CDR3 DNA sequence: TGTGCCAGCAGTTATTCTACAGGGATAGGCTACACCTTC.

CDR3 sequence reads: CASSLQGVGWNTEAFF. In DNA form, the CDR3 reads TGCGCCAGCAGCTTGCAGGGGGTTGGTTGGAACACTGAAGCTTTCTTT. This chain uses TRBV5-1 with TRBJ1-1, with 7 bases matching TRBD1. V gave up 1 base and J gave up 1 base; unmatched junction bases: 7. The CDR3 contains 16 residues. Germline V lookup: CDR1 SGHRS, CDR2 YFSETQ.

The V gene is TRBV27, the J gene TRBJ2-7; the D gene is possibly TRBD1 (6 bases). The V gene's germline CDR1 is MNHEY and CDR2 SMNVEV (reference sequence). The CDR3 is 15 amino acids. V lost 3 bases, J lost 1 base, and 13 bases lay in between. CDR3 residues: CASSFSRQVSYEQYF. For the CDR3, the DNA is TGTGCCAGCAGTTTTAGCCGACAGGTGTCCTACGAGCAGTACTTC.

The chain has TRBV18 and TRBJ2-3, with 9 nucleotides matching TRBD2. The junction had 3 bases not matched to a gene; V was cut back by 0 bases and J by 2 bases. The CDR3 runs to 16 residues. Germline V gives CDR1 KGHSH, CDR2 LQKENI. The chain's CDR3 is CASSPPSGRTTDTQYF. The CDR3, as DNA: TGTGCCAGCTCACCACCGAGCGGGAGGACCACAGATACGCAGTATTTT.